The 25 T cell receptor beta chains listed next were all sequenced from one sample in a study of CD8 T cells in ankylosing spondylitis. TCRdb independently ran MiXCR on the 5' RACE reads; one entry per CDR3 protein. The sample shows just under 350,000 distinct CDR3 sequences, roughly 15% of them seen only once. Sequenced sample: blood, either unsorted or a sorted T cell fraction (not recorded which). Receptors were obtained from a male donor with ankylosing spondylitis or in good health (not recorded which).

This clonotype has at least ten counts. V gene TRBV5-5 combines with J gene TRBJ1-2, with D perhaps TRBD1 (6 bases). The V and J ends lost 0 bases and 3 bases respectively, with 9 bases between them. CDR1 is SGHKS, CDR2 YYEKEE, per germline (reference sequence). There are 14 residues in the CDR3. This CDR3 reads CASSLGTGHYGYTF. CDR3 in DNA: TGTGCCAGCAGCTTGGGCACAGGGCACTATGGCTACACCTTC. Drawing the rest from reference TRBV5-5 and TRBJ1-2, the complete variable domain is DAGVTQSPTHLIKTRGQQVTLRCSPISGHKSVSWYQQVLGQGPQFIFQYYEKEERGRGNFPDRFSARQFPNYSSELNVNALLLGDSALYLCASSLGTGHYGYTFGSGTRLTVV.

The chain links TRBV27 to TRBJ1-1; TRBD1 is a possible D gene (6 bases). V lost 7 bases, J lost 9 bases, and 24 bases lay in between. The CDR3 runs 15 residues. The germline gives CDR1 MNHEY, CDR2 SMNVEV (reference sequence). The CDR3 spells CASIQSGGRKSKAFF. The CDR3 DNA reads as TGTGCCAGCATTCAATCGGGGGGGCGTAAAAGTAAAGCTTTCTTT.

V is TRBV5-1 and J is TRBJ2-3; 10 bases are a match to TRBD1. This CDR3 is 13 amino acids long. From germline, CDR1 is SGHRS and CDR2 YFSETQ. V lost 4 bases, J lost 6 bases, and 2 bases stayed unmatched. As DNA, the CDR3 is TGCGCCAGCAGCCCGGACAGGGGGGATACGCAGTATTTT. Amino acids: CASSPDRGDTQYF.

At least ten counts were recorded for this clonotype. The rearrangement joins TRBV29-1 to TRBJ1-2, with D unresolved. Germline CDR1 and CDR2: SQVTM and ANQGSEA. V was clipped by 3 bases and J by 0 bases, with 2 bases between them. CDR3 length: 11 amino acids. The CDR3 coding sequence is TGCAGCGTTGAGACTAACTATGGCTACACCTTC. Translating gives CSVETNYGYTF.

This clonotype has just a few counts. The chain carries TRBV20-1 and TRBJ2-2; D is perhaps TRBD1 (6 bases). V was cut by 6 bases and J by 5 bases, with 19 bases left in between. Germline values: CDR1 DFQATT, CDR2 SNEGSKA (reference sequence). The CDR3 length is 15 residues. In nucleotides, the CDR3 is TGCAGTGCGGGCCCGAGGACAGCATATACCGGGGAGCTGTTTTTT. Its protein product is CSAGPRTAYTGELFF.

This clonotype was detected a few times. The chain carries TRBV29-1 and TRBJ2-3; D is uncertain. Germline loops: CDR1 SQVTM, CDR2 ANQGSEA. The CDR3 consists of 11 residues. V lost 6 bases to trimming and J lost 3 bases, with 7 bases between them. The CDR3: CSVDQTDTQYF. CDR3 coding DNA: TGCAGCGTCGACCAAACAGATACGCAGTATTTT.

In its sample, this clonotype was seen a few times. The V gene is TRBV5-1, the J gene TRBJ2-7, with 9 bases lining up with TRBD2. Germline V gives CDR1 SGHRS, CDR2 YFSETQ. V was pared by 6 bases and J by 7 bases, with 11 bases of the junction left unmatched. This CDR3 has 14 amino acids. This chain's CDR3 is CASKEGGLALEQYF. DNA of the CDR3: TGCGCCAGCAAAGAGGGCGGACTAGCGCTGGAGCAGTACTTC.

The genes are TRBV5-1 and TRBJ2-2; the D gene is possibly TRBD1 (7 bases). CDR1 is SGHRS, CDR2 YFSETQ, per germline. The CDR3 has 16 residues. The V end lost 4 bases, the J end lost 6 bases, and 19 bases lay between the germline ends. The DNA for the CDR3 is TGCGCCAGCAGCATCCAGACAGGGAGGAGCGCCGGGGAGCTGTTTTTT. It yields the protein CASSIQTGRSAGELFF.

This chain uses TRBV28 with TRBJ2-7; TRBD1 or TRBD2 may be the D gene (5 bases each). The V gene's germline CDR1 is MDHEN and CDR2 SYDVKM. The V and J ends lost 5 bases and 2 bases respectively, with 13 bases between them. The CDR3 is 14 amino acids. The CDR3 reads CASSTGTVTYEQYF. The CDR3 DNA sequence: TGTGCCAGCAGTACCGGGACCGTGACCTACGAGCAGTACTTC.

Ten or more counts support this clonotype. The rearrangement joins TRBV7-2 to TRBJ2-7; the D gene is possibly TRBD1 (6 bases). The CDR3 has 13 amino acids. V lost 5 bases and J lost 9, with 17 bases in between. Germline V gene sequence: CDR1 SGHTA, CDR2 FQGNSA. The CDR3 here is CASSPDRTLGQYF. The CDR3 DNA reads TGTGCCAGCAGCCCTGACAGGACTCTAGGGCAGTACTTC.

This clonotype was seen a handful of times. The V and J genes are TRBV19 and TRBJ2-7, with D perhaps TRBD1 (6 bases). Deletions cut 5 bases from V and 2 bases from J, with 16 bases between. This CDR3 spans 15 amino acids. Germline loops: CDR1 LNHDA, CDR2 SQIVND (reference sequence). The chain's CDR3 is CASSPSGRGPYEQYF. CDR3 nucleotides: TGTGCCAGTAGTCCCTCGGGCAGGGGACCCTACGAGCAGTACTTC.

The CDR3 nucleotides are TGTGCCAGCAGCGCCGGGACATCCCTTGAAAAACTGTTTTTT. Translation gives CASSAGTSLEKLFF. The rearrangement joins TRBV7-9 to TRBJ1-4, with D perhaps matching TRBD1 (6 bases). CDR1 SEHNR and CDR2 FQNEAQ come from the germline V gene (reference sequence). CDR3 length equals 14 residues. With 5 bases removed from V and 7 bases from J, the gap between germline ends came to 14 bases.

The V and J genes are TRBV18 and TRBJ2-3; 7 bases match TRBD2. With V trimmed by 6 bases and J by 4 bases, 10 bases remained unmatched. CDR3 length: 15 amino acids. The germline CDR1 and CDR2 sequences are KGHSH and LQKENI. In nucleotides, the CDR3 is TGTGCCAGCTCCCCGGGTGGCGGGAGTGCAGATACGCAGTATTTT. This gives the protein CASSPGGGSADTQYF.

The CDR3 DNA sequence: TGTGCCAGCAGTAAAGGAGTCCAAGGAGCGGCCACAGATACGCAGTATTTT. This codes for CASSKGVQGAATDTQYF. The chain uses TRBV6-1 and TRBJ2-3; tentatively, D is TRBD2 (5 bases). The CDR3 has 17 residues. Trimming pared 5 bases from V and 2 bases from J, leaving 20 bases between. Germline V lookup: CDR1 MNHNS, CDR2 SASEGT.

The J gene is TRBJ1-2, the V gene TRBV20-1, with a weak D call TRBD1 (6 bases). Germline CDR1 and CDR2: DFQATT and SNEGSKA (reference sequence). V was pared by 3 bases and J by 4 bases, with 15 bases between. The CDR3 covers 14 residues. DNA of the CDR3: TGCAGTGCTAGCATGCAGGGGATTTCCTATGGCTACACCTTC. Translated, it gives CSASMQGISYGYTF.

Ten or more counts support this clonotype. The V and J genes are TRBV10-3 and TRBJ2-1, with TRBD1 identical over 12 bases. V lost 6 bases, J lost 9 bases, and 9 bases stayed unmatched. CDR3 length equals 15 residues. Germline-derived CDR1 and CDR2 are ENHRY and SYGVKD. The CDR3 loop is CAIRTRDRGQGEQFF. The CDR3 bases are TGTGCCATCAGGACCCGGGACAGGGGGCAGGGTGAGCAGTTCTTC.

This sequence joins TRBV20-1 and TRBJ1-5; perhaps TRBD1 as D (5 bases). V was cut by 5 bases and J by 6 bases, with 14 bases left in between. This CDR3 is 13 amino acids long. Germline CDR1 reads DFQATT; CDR2 reads SNEGSKA (reference sequence). The DNA of the CDR3 is TGCAGTGCTCTGAGGGGAGGTGGTCAGCCCCAGCATTTT. It codes for CSALRGGGQPQHF.

This clonotype appeared once. Without the conserved terminal phenylalanine or tryptophan, this CDR3 likely stems from a read error. The genes are TRBV12-3 or TRBV12-4 and TRBJ2-3; 9 nucleotides agree with TRBD1. V lost 7 bases, J lost 1 base, and 6 bases stayed unmatched. The CDR3 consists of 15 residues. DNA of the CDR3: TGTGCCAGCACCACTGGGACAGGGCGCACAGATACGCAGTATTTA. Translating it yields CASTTGTGRTDTQYL.

The V gene is TRBV6-5, the J gene TRBJ2-6, with D maybe TRBD1 (6 bases). V shed 1 base and J shed 2 bases, with 15 bases lying between them. The CDR3 sequence is 18 residues long. Germline values: CDR1 MNHEY, CDR2 SVGAGI. The CDR3 reads CASSYLQSTGTGANVLTF. Written as DNA, the CDR3 is TGTGCCAGCAGTTACTTACAATCAACAGGGACTGGGGCCAACGTCCTGACTTTC.

This clonotype was observed a handful of times. One junction end disagrees with the germline gene, perhaps due to a read error. The V gene is TRBV5-1, the J gene TRBJ2-3, with D maybe TRBD2 (5 bases). The CDR3 extends over 11 amino acids. Germline values: CDR1 SGHRS, CDR2 YFSETQ. The CDR3 DNA sequence: TGCGCCAGCAGCCAGGATCGGGGTCTCTCTTTT. Translating it yields CASSQDRGLSF.

This clonotype was seen a handful of times. A much larger clone is a single base away; this may be a read error. CDR3 sequence reads: CASSSDGSSYNEQFF. The CDR3 bases are TGCGCCAGCAGCTCGGACGGGAGCTCCTACAATGAGCAGTTCTTC. The genes are TRBV5-1 and TRBJ2-1, with D maybe TRBD2 (6 bases). Germline V gene sequence: CDR1 SGHRS, CDR2 YFSETQ. The CDR3 is 15 residues long. The V end lost 3 bases, the J end lost 0 bases, and 10 bases lay between the germline ends. The full variable domain, rest sourced from reference TRBV5-1 and TRBJ2-1, is KAGVTQTPRYLIKTRGQQVTLSCSPISGHRSVSWYQQTPGQGLQFLFEYFSETQRNKGNFPGRFSGRQFSNSRSEMNVSTLELGDSALYLCASSSDGSSYNEQFFGPGTRLTVL.

The chain has TRBV19 and TRBJ1-1; D is possibly TRBD1 (5 bases). This CDR3 has 15 amino acids. The germline V and J ends were trimmed by 7 bases and 4 bases, with 19 bases remaining between them. CDR1 is LNHDA and CDR2 is SQIVND in the germline V gene (reference sequence). CDR3 in DNA: TGTGCCAGTATAAAGACAGACATCTTGAGCACTGAAGCTTTCTTT. Protein product: CASIKTDILSTEAFF.

The CDR3 protein is CASSLGLRGDEQYF. The CDR3 DNA is TGTGCCAGCAGCTTAGGATTGAGGGGGGACGAGCAGTACTTC. The chain joins TRBV11-3 to TRBJ2-7; D possibly uses TRBD1 or TRBD2 (6 bases each). The CDR3 has 14 residues. V lost 1 base, J lost 5 bases, and 12 bases lay in between. CDR1 and CDR2 (germline): SGHNT, YENEEA.

This clonotype came up once. At one of its ends the junction is not consistent with the germline gene, which may arise from a read error. The chain has TRBV5-1 and TRBJ1-1; the D is unclear. CDR1 and CDR2 (germline): SGHRS, YFSETQ. The CDR3 spans 14 residues. CDR3 nucleotide sequence: TGCGCCAGCACCTTGCAGGTTTCACAGACTGAAGCTTTCTTT. As protein: CASTLQVSQTEAFF. The entire variable domain, with the rest obtained from reference TRBV5-1 and TRBJ1-1, is as follows: KAGVTQTPRYLIKTRGQQVTLSCSPISGHRSVSWYQQTPGQGLQFLFEYFSETQRNKGNFPGRFSGRQFSNSRSEMNVSTLELGDSALYLCASTLQVSQTEAFFGQGTRLTVV.

This clonotype was observed a handful of times. J is TRBJ2-3 and V is TRBV11-2; 16 nucleotides align to TRBD2. Trimming at V came to 4 bases and at J to 4 bases, leaving 11 bases not matched to a gene. This CDR3 is 19 amino acids long. Germline V CDR1 and CDR2: SGHAT, FQNNGV. The CDR3 sequence: CASSSTGTSGGARADTQYF. The CDR3 nucleotides are TGTGCCAGCAGCTCGACCGGGACTAGCGGGGGGGCCAGGGCAGATACGCAGTATTTT.